The 13 T cell receptor beta chains reported below all come from one sample, sequenced in a study of beta chain features in type 1 diabetes. Reverse transcribing all isolated RNA meant expressed TCRB transcripts were sequenced. The table came from immunoSEQ multiplex PCR; TCRdb's copy has only in-frame clones and leaves some out. In the table there are 120,000 to 150,000 clones, roughly 10% of which are singletons. Sequenced material: naive CD4+ T cells from blood. These receptors were obtained from a man aged 18 to 35 in good health.

This rearrangement joins TRBV7-8 to TRBJ2-7, with D perhaps matching TRBD1 (5 bases). V lost 1 base and J lost 4, with 14 bases in between. This CDR3 comprises 15 residues. CDR1 is SGHVS, CDR2 FQNEAQ, per germline. The CDR3 loop is CASSLGQGPEYEQYF. In DNA, the CDR3 is TGTGCCAGCAGCTTAGGGCAGGGTCCGGAATACGAGCAGTACTTC.

This clone was observed a few times. This chain uses TRBV7-9 with TRBJ1-4; 7 nucleotides match TRBD1. Germline V CDR1 and CDR2: SEHNR, FQNEAQ (reference sequence). V gave up 5 bases and J gave up 5 bases; unmatched junction bases: 8. The CDR3 is 15 residues long. The CDR3 nucleotides read TGTGCCAGCAGCCGACGGGACAGTTCAAATGAAAAACTGTTTTTT. Protein: CASSRRDSSNEKLFF.

The chain links TRBV25-1 to TRBJ1-2; a possible D gene is TRBD1 (6 bases). Germline loops: CDR1 MGHDK, CDR2 SYGVNS. The V and J ends lost 0 bases and 7 bases respectively, with 9 bases between them. The CDR3 consists of 13 residues. In nucleotides, the CDR3 is TGTGCCAGCAGTGAATATGCAGGGGCTGGCTACACCTTC. Translated: CASSEYAGAGYTF.

The sample holds a few counts of this clone. The genes are TRBV5-1 and TRBJ1-2; D remains ambiguous. The CDR3 has 15 residues. From germline, CDR1 is SGHRS and CDR2 YFSETQ. Between the trimmed V and J ends, which lost 3 bases and 3 bases, there was a span of 15 bases. Written as DNA, the CDR3 is TGCGCCAGCAGCTCCGGAGATACAAGAGACTATGGCTACACCTTC. It encodes CASSSGDTRDYGYTF.

This clone was found a few times. V is TRBV11-1 and J is TRBJ2-7; TRBD1 matches at 7 bases. Trimming cost V 3 bases and J 3 bases; bases outside gene matches: 5. The CDR3 consists of 14 residues. Germline V gives CDR1 SGHAT, CDR2 FQDESV (reference sequence). The CDR3 nucleotides read TGTGCCAGCAGCTTCGTCGGGACAGACTACGAGCAGTACTTC. It is translated as CASSFVGTDYEQYF.

This chain joins TRBV6-1 and TRBJ2-2; TRBD1 is a possible D gene (5 bases). Trimming removed 2 bases at V and 6 bases at J, with 13 bases between. This CDR3 is 15 amino acids long. Germline loops: CDR1 MNHNS, CDR2 SASEGT. The CDR3 nucleotides are TGTGCCAGCAGTGAATCCGTGACAGTACCCGGGGAGCTGTTTTTT. As protein: CASSESVTVPGELFF.

The rearrangement joins TRBV4-2 to TRBJ2-5, with 9 positions matching TRBD2. The CDR3 totals 16 residues. Trimming cost V 1 base and J 1 base; bases outside gene matches: 4. Germline values: CDR1 LGHNA, CDR2 YNFKEQ. CDR3 residues: CASSQGEAGGQETQYF. The CDR3 DNA follows: TGTGCCAGCAGCCAAGGGGAAGCGGGAGGCCAAGAGACCCAGTACTTC.

This clone was recorded a few times. The chain recombines TRBV11-2 with TRBJ2-1, with D possibly being TRBD2 (7 bases). Trimming cost V 6 bases and J 7 bases, with 19 bases left between them. The CDR3 is made up of 15 amino acids. The germline gives CDR1 SGHAT, CDR2 FQNNGV. The CDR3 spells CASRPPGGGFNEQFF. The DNA for the CDR3 is TGTGCCAGCAGGCCCCCTGGGGGGGGCTTTAATGAGCAGTTCTTC.

Only a few counts were recorded for this clone. This sequence joins TRBV7-6 and TRBJ1-6; TRBD1 matches at 7 bases. V gave up 5 bases and J gave up 5 bases; unmatched junction bases: 12. Germline V gene data show CDR1 as SGHVS and CDR2 as FNYEAQ. The CDR3 has 17 amino acids. The CDR3 region is CASSLLDRVRNNSPLHF. DNA for the CDR3: TGTGCCAGCAGCCTACTCGACAGGGTGAGAAATAATTCACCCCTCCACTTT.

The chain has TRBV18 and TRBJ1-1; D possibly corresponds to TRBD1 (6 bases). The CDR3 length is 14 residues. Germline V gene data show CDR1 as KGHSH and CDR2 as LQKENI. Trimming took 4 bases from V and 0 from J, leaving 9 bases between them. The CDR3 protein is CASSQGHMNTEAFF. Written as DNA, the CDR3 is TGTGCCAGCTCACAGGGACACATGAACACTGAAGCTTTCTTT.

This chain joins TRBV19 and TRBJ1-6, with 9 bases lining up with TRBD1. V lost 7 bases and J lost 4; bases outside the gene matches: 5. Germline V gives CDR1 LNHDA, CDR2 SQIVND (reference sequence). The CDR3 runs to 15 residues. The CDR3 is CASNPTGGYNSPLHF. CDR3 bases: TGTGCCAGTAATCCGACAGGGGGTTATAATTCACCCCTCCACTTT.

This clone was found a few times. The gene calls are TRBV6-5 and TRBJ2-5; D is unclear. The germline gives CDR1 MNHEY, CDR2 SVGAGI. Trimming cost V 0 bases and J 4 bases, with 3 bases left between them. The CDR3 contains 12 residues. CDR3 bases: TGTGCCAGCAGTTACTCGAGAGAGACCCAGTACTTC. It translates to CASSYSRETQYF.

This clone was seen only a few times. This rearrangement joins TRBV11-2 to TRBJ2-3; perhaps TRBD1 as D (5 bases). The CDR3 has 14 residues. Trimming shortened V by 3 bases and J by 3 bases, and 10 bases separated the two germline ends. Germline CDR1 reads SGHAT; CDR2 reads FQNNGV. This CDR3 reads CASSFSRVTDTQYF. Written as DNA, the CDR3 is TGTGCCAGCAGCTTTTCCAGGGTTACAGATACGCAGTATTTT.